This record covers a single T cell receptor (beta chain). This record belongs to a study of identical twins' blood T cells. TCRdb reprocessed the 5' RACE reads via MiXCR and lists one record per CDR3 protein. This sample yields fewer than 450,000 distinct CDR3 sequences, of which 28% are seen a single time; 5.5% to 7% belongs to the top ten. V lost 1 base and J 8 bases, leaving 18 bases between the germline ends. CDR3 size: 16 residues. Looked up from germline, CDR1 is SGHAT and CDR2 is FQNNGV. Input material: PBMCs. The TCR originated in a woman between 18 and 50 years old in good health. This chain uses TRBV11-2 with TRBJ2-1, with D unresolved. The CDR3 spells CASSLVAEGPTHEQFF. The CDR3 region has the DNA TGTGCCAGCAGCTTAGTGGCGGAAGGCCCGACCCATGAGCAGTTCTTC.